The source of this T cell receptor (beta chain) is a study of neoadjuvant anti-PD-1 for oral cavity cancer. Six replicates per PBMC sample, mostly from roughly 470 ng of genomic DNA. Clones were sequenced by immunoSEQ multiplex PCR, and TCRdb holds only the in-frame ones, with some missing. The sample holds 6,000 to 9,000 clones; around 67% are singletons and the top ten take 3% to 3.5%. Described time point: after neoadjuvant nivolumab, at surgical resection. Trimming removed 5 bases at V and 2 bases at J, with 13 bases between. Germline V gene lookup returns CDR1 MNHNS and CDR2 SASEGT. The CDR3 runs to 15 residues.

The sample in question was PBMCs, obtained after nivolumab (anti-PD-1) treatment. The chain is built from TRBV6-1 and TRBJ1-3; a possible D gene is TRBD1 (5 bases). The receptor was derived from a person aged 40 to 85 with oral cavity squamous cell carcinoma. CDR3 nucleotide sequence: TGTGCCAGCAGTCCCCTCGGGGGAACTGGAAACACCATATATTTT. It is translated as CASSPLGGTGNTIYF.